A single sample is the source of the 3 T cell receptor beta chains below, sequenced in a study of beta chain features in type 1 diabetes. The whole isolated RNA underwent reverse transcription, so sequencing captured expressed TCRB transcripts. Sequencing was performed with immunoSEQ multiplex PCR; in TCRdb, only in-frame clones are kept and a portion is missing. The repertoire holds fewer than 500,000 clones, with 14% as singletons. Input material: naive CD4+ T cells from blood. These receptors were obtained from a man aged 25-45 years in good health.

On this clone: A much larger clonotype is one base distant, so this may be a read error. The rearrangement uses TRBV30 and TRBJ2-3; D ambiguous. Looked up from germline, CDR1 is GTSNPN and CDR2 is SVGIG (reference sequence). This CDR3 region has 11 residues. Trimming left V 1 base short and J 8 bases short, with 7 bases between. The CDR3 reads CAWSGGATQYF. Here the CDR3 DNA reads TGTGCCTGGAGTGGGGGTGCTACGCAGTATTTT.

The gene calls are TRBV7-8 and TRBJ2-5, with D possibly being TRBD1 or TRBD2 (5 bases each). CDR3 length: 15 amino acids. Germline V gene sequence: CDR1 SGHVS, CDR2 FQNEAQ. Trimming removed 1 base from V and 2 bases from J, with 11 bases in between. The CDR3 spells CASSLDGARQETQYF. The CDR3 DNA follows: TGTGCCAGCAGCTTAGACGGGGCGCGGCAAGAGACCCAGTACTTC.

Only a few counts were recorded for this clone. The chain has TRBV29-1 and TRBJ1-1; weak D call: TRBD1 (6 bases). The CDR3 contains 14 residues. The ends were cut back, 5 bases at V and 7 bases at J, with 20 bases in the middle. Germline V CDR1 and CDR2: SQVTM, ANQGSEA. In DNA, the CDR3 is TGCAGCGTTTCGGCCAGGGGCGCACATAATGAAGCTTTCTTT. Translation: CSVSARGAHNEAFF.